This T cell receptor (beta chain) appears in the sequencing data of a study of low-dose radiotherapy and immunotherapy resistance in tumors. Study as a whole: Given every two weeks, intravenous cyclophosphamide 200 mg/m2 preceded radiation and immunotherapy by one day.

Germline loops: CDR1 SGHRS, CDR2 YFSETQ. Trimming took off 0 bases at V and 6 bases at J, with 12 bases between the two ends. This CDR3 is built from 14 residues. Time point reported: after trial treatment. Treatment defined: LDRT plus nivolumab, ipilimumab, low-dose cyclophosphamide and aspirin (RACIN trial). Patients with advanced, tumor-infiltrating lymphocyte-negative solid tumors were eligible. cDNA synthesis used a TRAV/TRBV-specific primer set for both chains. Amplification of TCRs used a constant-region primer and V-primer adapter for 15 to 25 PCR cycles. TCRdb redid the calling of the reads with MiXCR, one entry per CDR3 protein. This sample carries more than 90,000 distinct CDR3 sequences, less than 25% of them seen once, and the ten largest clones take 4.1%.

This chain uses TRBV5-1 with TRBJ1-2; D unresolved. This sequence originates from a male donor with prostate cancer. The input for sequencing was PBMCs, taken after low-dose radiotherapy plus immunotherapy. The CDR3 region is CASSLAGRTNGYTF. The CDR3 DNA sequence: TGCGCCAGCAGCTTGGCCGGCAGGACTAATGGCTACACCTTC. Full variable domain (missing parts from reference TRBV5-1 and TRBJ1-2): KAGVTQTPRYLIKTRGQQVTLSCSPISGHRSVSWYQQTPGQGLQFLFEYFSETQRNKGNFPGRFSGRQFSNSRSEMNVSTLELGDSALYLCASSLAGRTNGYTFGSGTRLTVV.